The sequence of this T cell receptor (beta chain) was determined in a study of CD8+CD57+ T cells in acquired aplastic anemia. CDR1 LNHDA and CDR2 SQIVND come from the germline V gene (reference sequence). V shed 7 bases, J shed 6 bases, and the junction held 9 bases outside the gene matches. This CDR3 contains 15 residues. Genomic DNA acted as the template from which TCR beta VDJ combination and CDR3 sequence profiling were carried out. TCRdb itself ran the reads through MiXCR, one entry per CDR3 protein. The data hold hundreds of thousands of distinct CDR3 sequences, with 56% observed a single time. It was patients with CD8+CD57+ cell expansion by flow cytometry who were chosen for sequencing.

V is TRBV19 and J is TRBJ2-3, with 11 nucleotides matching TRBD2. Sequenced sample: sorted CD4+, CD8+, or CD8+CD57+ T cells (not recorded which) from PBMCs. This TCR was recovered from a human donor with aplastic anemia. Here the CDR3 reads CASIPASGGLDTQYF. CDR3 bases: TGTGCCAGTATTCCGGCTAGCGGGGGGTTGGATACGCAGTATTTT.